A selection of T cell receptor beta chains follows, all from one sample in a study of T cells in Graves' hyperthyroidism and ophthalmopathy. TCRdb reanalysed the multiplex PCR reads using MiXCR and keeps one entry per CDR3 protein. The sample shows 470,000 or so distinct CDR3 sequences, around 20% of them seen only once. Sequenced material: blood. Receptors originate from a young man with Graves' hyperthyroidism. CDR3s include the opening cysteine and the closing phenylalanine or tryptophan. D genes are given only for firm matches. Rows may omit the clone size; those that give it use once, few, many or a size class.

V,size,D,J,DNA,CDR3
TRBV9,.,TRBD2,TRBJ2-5,TGTGCCAGCAGCGTGTCGGCAAGCGGGGGCCAGGAGAGCCAGTACTTC,CASSVSASGGQESQYF
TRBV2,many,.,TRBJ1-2,TGTGCCAGCACCGGGACCTACGGAGGGGGTGGCTACACCTTC,CASTGTYGGGGYTF
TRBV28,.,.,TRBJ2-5,TGTGCCAGCAGTCCTACTCAGGGGCCGGAGACCCAGTACTTC,CASSPTQGPETQYF
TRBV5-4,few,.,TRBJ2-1,TGTGCCAGCAGCCTAGACCGGACCCGTCGGGGTGAGCAGTTCTTC,CASSLDRTRRGEQFF
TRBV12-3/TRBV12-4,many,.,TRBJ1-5,TGTGCCAGCACCAGGGGTAGCAATCAGCCCCAGCATTTT,CASTRGSNQPQHF
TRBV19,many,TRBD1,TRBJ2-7,TGTGCCAGTAGTACCGACAGGGAGCAAGCCTACGAGCAGTACTTC,CASSTDREQAYEQYF
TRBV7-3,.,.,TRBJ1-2,TGTGCCAGCAGATCCCCCCAAGGTGGCTACACCTTC,CASRSPQGGYTF
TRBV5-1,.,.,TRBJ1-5,TGCGCCAGCAGCCCCCGACAGCAGAATCAGCCCCAGCATTTT,CASSPRQQNQPQHF
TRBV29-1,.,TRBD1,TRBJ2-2,TGCAGCGCTACGGACAGGGCGGGCACCGGGGAGCTGTTTTTT,CSATDRAGTGELFF
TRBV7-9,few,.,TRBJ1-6,TGTGCCAGCAGCTTCCGTCCAGGTCTGCCGGATTCTTCTTATAATTCACCCCTCCACTTT,CASSFRPGLPDSSYNSPLHF
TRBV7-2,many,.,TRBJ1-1,TGTGCCAGCAGCTTTGGCACGAACACTGAAGCTTTCTTT,CASSFGTNTEAFF
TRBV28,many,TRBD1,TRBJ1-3,TGTGCCAGCAGTCCGACAGGGACCGGAAACACCATATATTTT,CASSPTGTGNTIYF
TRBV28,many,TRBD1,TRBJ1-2,TGTGCCAGCAGGAGGACAGGGGTCAACTATGGCTACACCTTC,CASRRTGVNYGYTF
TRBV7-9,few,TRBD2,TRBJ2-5,TGTGCCAGCAGATCTTCGGGGCTAGCGGAAGAGACCCAGTACTTC,CASRSSGLAEETQYF
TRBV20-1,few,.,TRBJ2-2,TGCAGTGCTAGAGATCGAGGGGGACCCGGGGAGCTGTTTTTT,CSARDRGGPGELFF
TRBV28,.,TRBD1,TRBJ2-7,TGTGCCAGCAGTTCTCCAGGGGGCGGGAAAAACGAGCAGTACTTC,CASSSPGGGKNEQYF
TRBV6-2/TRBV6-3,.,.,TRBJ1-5,TGTGCCAGCGAACGAGTCGACGGCCATCAGCCCCAGCATTTT,CASERVDGHQPQHF
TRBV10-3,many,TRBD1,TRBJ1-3,TGTGCCATCAGTGAATCGGGGACAGAGACAAGAAACACCATATATTTT,CAISESGTETRNTIYF
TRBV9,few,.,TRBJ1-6,TGTGCCAGCAGCTTCCGTCCGAGCGCCGATAATTCACCCCTCCACTTT,CASSFRPSADNSPLHF
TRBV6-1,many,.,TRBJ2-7,TGTGCCAGCAGTGAAACTGAGGTAACAGTCTACGAGCAGTACTTC,CASSETEVTVYEQYF
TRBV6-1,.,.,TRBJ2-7,TGTGCCAGCAGTACCGGGACGGCACCCTACGAGCAGTACTTC,CASSTGTAPYEQYF
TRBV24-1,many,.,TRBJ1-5,TGTGCCACCAGTGAGGGAGGCCGCGGAGGTTATCAGCCCCAGCATTTT,CATSEGGRGGYQPQHF
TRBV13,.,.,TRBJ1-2,TGTGCCAGCAGCAAGAGGGACAACCCCACGAGGAGCTATGGCTACACCTTC,CASSKRDNPTRSYGYTF
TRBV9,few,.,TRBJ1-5,TGTGCCAGCAGCGTAGACCCTAATAGCAATCAGCCCCAGCATTTT,CASSVDPNSNQPQHF
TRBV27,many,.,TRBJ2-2,TGTGCCACTCGGGACCTCAACACCGGGGAGCTGTTTTTT,CATRDLNTGELFF
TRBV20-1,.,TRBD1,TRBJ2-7,TGCAGTGCTGGGACAGGGGTAACCTACGAGCAGTACTTC,CSAGTGVTYEQYF
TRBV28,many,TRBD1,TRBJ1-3,TGTGCCAGCAGTTGGACAGGGATAGACACCATATATTTT,CASSWTGIDTIYF
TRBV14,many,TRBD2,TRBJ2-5,TGTGCCAGCAGCCAAGCTCGAGTGTGGGGACTAGCGGGGGGCCTACAAGAGACCCAGTACTTC,CASSQARVWGLAGGLQETQYF
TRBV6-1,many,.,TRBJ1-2,TGTGCCAGCAGTGAAGTCGGGTTTTTTTACTATGGCTACACCTTC,CASSEVGFFYYGYTF
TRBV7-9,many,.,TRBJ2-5,TGTGCCACCCAAGAGACCCAGTACTTC,CATQETQYF
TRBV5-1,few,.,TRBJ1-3,TGCGCCAGCAGAGAGGGGATCCACTCCGGAAACACCATATATTTT,CASREGIHSGNTIYF
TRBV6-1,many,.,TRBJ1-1,TGTGCCAGCAGAGACACTTACACTGAAGCTTTCTTT,CASRDTYTEAFF
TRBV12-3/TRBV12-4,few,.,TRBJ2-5,TGTGCCAGCAGCCGCGTGGTTGGGTACCAAGAGACCCAGTACTTC,CASSRVVGYQETQYF
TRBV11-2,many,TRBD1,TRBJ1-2,TGTGCCAGCAGCTTTAAGGGACAGGGTGATGGCTACACCTTC,CASSFKGQGDGYTF
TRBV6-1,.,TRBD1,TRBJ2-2,TGTGCCAGCGGGGCGGACAGGATACTCTTCGGAGAGCTGTTTTTT,CASGADRILFGELFF
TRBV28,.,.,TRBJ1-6,TGTGCCAGCAGTAGGGCGGGGGGAAATTCACCCCTCCACTTT,CASSRAGGNSPLHF
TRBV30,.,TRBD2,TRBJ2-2,TGTGCCTGGAGGACTAGCGGGACCACCGGGGAGCTGTTTTTT,CAWRTSGTTGELFF
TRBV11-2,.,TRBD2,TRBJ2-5,TGTGCCAGCAGCCGAAGAGGTCTAGCGGGGGTAACCCAAGAGACCCAGTACTTC,CASSRRGLAGVTQETQYF
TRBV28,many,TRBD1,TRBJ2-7,TGTGCCAGCAGACCAATGGAGGGACAGGGAAGGGAGCAGTACTTC,CASRPMEGQGREQYF
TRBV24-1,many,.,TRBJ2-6,TGTGCCACCAGTGGTACCCGTGACTCTGGGGCCAACGTCCTGACTTTC,CATSGTRDSGANVLTF
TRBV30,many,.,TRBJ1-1,TGTGCCTGGAACGTTGGAGGGATGAACACTGAAGCTTTCTTT,CAWNVGGMNTEAFF
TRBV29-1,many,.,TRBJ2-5,TGCAGCGTTGAATTAGGACAGACCCAAGAGACCCAGTACTTC,CSVELGQTQETQYF
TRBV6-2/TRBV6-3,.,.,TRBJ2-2,TGTGCCAGCAGTTACTTGGCGGAGAACACCGGGGAGCTGTTTTTT,CASSYLAENTGELFF
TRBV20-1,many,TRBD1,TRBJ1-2,TGCAGTGCTAGAGGCAACAGGGGACCTGGTGAAGGCTACACCTTC,CSARGNRGPGEGYTF
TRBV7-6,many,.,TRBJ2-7,TGTGCCAGCAGCTTAGACGGGGAGCAGTACTTC,CASSLDGEQYF
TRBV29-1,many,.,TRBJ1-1,TGCAGCGTTGGCCGAACTGAAGCTTTCTTT,CSVGRTEAFF
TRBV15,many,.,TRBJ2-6,TGTGCCACCAGACCCCCGGGAGAAGTTGGCGTCCTGACTTTC,CATRPPGEVGVLTF
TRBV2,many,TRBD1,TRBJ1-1,TGTGCCAGCAGCGGAGAGCGGGACAGGGGTAACACTGAAGCTTTCTTT,CASSGERDRGNTEAFF
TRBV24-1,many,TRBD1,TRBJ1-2,TGTGCCACCAGTGACTCGAAGGACAGGTGGGAAGGCTACACCTTC,CATSDSKDRWEGYTF
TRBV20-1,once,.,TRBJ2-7,TGCAGTGCTAGAGGATCTGGGGCTAGCGAATACTACGAGCAGTACTTC,CSARGSGASEYYEQYF
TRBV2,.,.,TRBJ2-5,TGTGCCAGCAGTCCTGGGACCGTCCGGCCCCAGTACTTC,CASSPGTVRPQYF
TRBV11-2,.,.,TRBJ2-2,TGTGCCAGCAGCTTAGTGCCCGAGAACACCGGGGAGCTGTTTTTT,CASSLVPENTGELFF
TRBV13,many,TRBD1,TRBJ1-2,TGTGCCAGCAGCTCAGCCGGGACAGGGAAATTGGTCTATGGCTACACCTTC,CASSSAGTGKLVYGYTF
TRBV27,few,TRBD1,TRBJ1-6,TGTGCCAGCAGCAACCGGGACAGGGGCTATAATTCACCCCTCCACTTT,CASSNRDRGYNSPLHF